This T cell receptor beta chain comes out of a study of T-cell memory formation after mild COVID-19. Study in general: TCR clusters mostly belonged to single donors.

Study-level findings and limits: Prior to infection, memory already included some responding clones, suggesting cross-reactive memory joined.

Concerning this clonotype itself: What it recognizes is unknown.

Sample barcodes and UMIs were carried by the TCR alpha and TCR beta cDNA libraries that 5'RACE generated with constant-segment primers. TCRdb fed the 5' RACE reads into MiXCR, producing one record per CDR3 protein. There are about 450,000 distinct CDR3 sequences in the sample; 20% to 30% occur only once, and under 15% lies in the top ten. The germline gives CDR1 GTSNPN, CDR2 SVGIG (reference sequence). Trimming took 0 bases from V and 3 from J, leaving 3 bases between them. The CDR3 is made up of 11 amino acids. Sequencing input: PBMCs or a T cell subset sorted from them (not recorded which). This receptor was taken from an adult woman who had mild COVID-19 (a few samples of this study predate the infection). Cell type and time point are not known. The chain links TRBV30 to TRBJ2-7; no firm D call. The CDR3 DNA is TGTGCCTGGAGTGTCCTCTACGAGCAGTACTTC. This translates into CAWSVLYEQYF.